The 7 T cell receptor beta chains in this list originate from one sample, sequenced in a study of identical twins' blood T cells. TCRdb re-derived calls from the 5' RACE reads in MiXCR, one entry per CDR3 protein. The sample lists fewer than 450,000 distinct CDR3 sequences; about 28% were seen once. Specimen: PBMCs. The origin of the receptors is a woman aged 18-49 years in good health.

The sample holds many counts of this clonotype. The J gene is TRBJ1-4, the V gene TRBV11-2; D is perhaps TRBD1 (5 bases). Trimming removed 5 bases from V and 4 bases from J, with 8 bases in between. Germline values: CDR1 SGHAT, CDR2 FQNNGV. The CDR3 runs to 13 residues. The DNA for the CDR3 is TGTGCCAGCAGCCCGACAGTTAATGAAAAACTGTTTTTT. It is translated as CASSPTVNEKLFF.

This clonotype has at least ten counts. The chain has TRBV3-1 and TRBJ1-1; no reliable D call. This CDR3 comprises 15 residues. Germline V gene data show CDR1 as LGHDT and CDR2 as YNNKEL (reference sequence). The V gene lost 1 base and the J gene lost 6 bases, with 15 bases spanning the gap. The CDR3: CASSQGNSLGAEAFF. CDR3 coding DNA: TGTGCCAGCAGCCAAGGAAATTCCCTCGGAGCTGAAGCTTTCTTT.

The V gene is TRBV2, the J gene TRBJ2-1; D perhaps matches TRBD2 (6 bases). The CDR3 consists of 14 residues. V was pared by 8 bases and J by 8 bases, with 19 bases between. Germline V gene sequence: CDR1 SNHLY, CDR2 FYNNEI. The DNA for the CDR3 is TGTGCCAGCGGGCGGGACCCAGAAGGGGATGAGCAGTTCTTC. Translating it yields CASGRDPEGDEQFF.

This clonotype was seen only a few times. CDR3: CASSLLRQTNTDTQYF. DNA of the CDR3: TGTGCCAGCAGCTTACTCCGACAGACTAACACAGATACGCAGTATTTT. V usage is TRBV11-2 and J usage is TRBJ2-3; D tentatively fits TRBD1 or TRBD2 (5 bases each). Germline V gene lookup returns CDR1 SGHAT and CDR2 FQNNGV. CDR3 length equals 16 residues. Trimming cost V 2 bases and J 2 bases, with 14 bases left between them. The full variable domain, in which reference TRBV11-2 and TRBJ2-3 provide the parts outside the CDR3, is EAGVAQSPRYKIIEKRQSVAFWCNPISGHATLYWYQQILGQGPKLLIQFQNNGVVDDSQLPKDRFSAERLKGVDSTLKIQPAKLEDSAVYLCASSLLRQTNTDTQYFGPGTRLTVL.

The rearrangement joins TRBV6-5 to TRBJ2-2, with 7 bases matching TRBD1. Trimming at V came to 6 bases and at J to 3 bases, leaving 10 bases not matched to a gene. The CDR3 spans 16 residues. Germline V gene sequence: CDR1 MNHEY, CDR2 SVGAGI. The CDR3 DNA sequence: TGTGCCAGCAGATTCTTACAGGGGATAGACACCGGGGAGCTGTTTTTT. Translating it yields CASRFLQGIDTGELFF.

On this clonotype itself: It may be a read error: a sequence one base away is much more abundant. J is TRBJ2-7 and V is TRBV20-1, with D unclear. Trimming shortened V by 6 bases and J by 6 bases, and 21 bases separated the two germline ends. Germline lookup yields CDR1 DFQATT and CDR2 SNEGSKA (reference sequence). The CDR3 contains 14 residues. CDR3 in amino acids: CSAPRRSGFGEQYF. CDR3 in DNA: TGCAGTGCCCCACGTCGGTCCGGTTTCGGCGAGCAGTACTTC.

For the CDR3, the DNA is TGTGCCAGCAGCGTCCGGACAGGGCGGAACTATGGCTACACCTTC. The encoded protein is CASSVRTGRNYGYTF. This rearrangement joins TRBV9 to TRBJ1-2; 8 nucleotides align to TRBD1. Per the germline V gene, CDR1 is SGDLS and CDR2 is YYNGEE. The CDR3 loop spans 15 amino acids. The J segment lost 2 bases and the V segment lost 2 bases, leaving 5 bases of the junction unmatched.